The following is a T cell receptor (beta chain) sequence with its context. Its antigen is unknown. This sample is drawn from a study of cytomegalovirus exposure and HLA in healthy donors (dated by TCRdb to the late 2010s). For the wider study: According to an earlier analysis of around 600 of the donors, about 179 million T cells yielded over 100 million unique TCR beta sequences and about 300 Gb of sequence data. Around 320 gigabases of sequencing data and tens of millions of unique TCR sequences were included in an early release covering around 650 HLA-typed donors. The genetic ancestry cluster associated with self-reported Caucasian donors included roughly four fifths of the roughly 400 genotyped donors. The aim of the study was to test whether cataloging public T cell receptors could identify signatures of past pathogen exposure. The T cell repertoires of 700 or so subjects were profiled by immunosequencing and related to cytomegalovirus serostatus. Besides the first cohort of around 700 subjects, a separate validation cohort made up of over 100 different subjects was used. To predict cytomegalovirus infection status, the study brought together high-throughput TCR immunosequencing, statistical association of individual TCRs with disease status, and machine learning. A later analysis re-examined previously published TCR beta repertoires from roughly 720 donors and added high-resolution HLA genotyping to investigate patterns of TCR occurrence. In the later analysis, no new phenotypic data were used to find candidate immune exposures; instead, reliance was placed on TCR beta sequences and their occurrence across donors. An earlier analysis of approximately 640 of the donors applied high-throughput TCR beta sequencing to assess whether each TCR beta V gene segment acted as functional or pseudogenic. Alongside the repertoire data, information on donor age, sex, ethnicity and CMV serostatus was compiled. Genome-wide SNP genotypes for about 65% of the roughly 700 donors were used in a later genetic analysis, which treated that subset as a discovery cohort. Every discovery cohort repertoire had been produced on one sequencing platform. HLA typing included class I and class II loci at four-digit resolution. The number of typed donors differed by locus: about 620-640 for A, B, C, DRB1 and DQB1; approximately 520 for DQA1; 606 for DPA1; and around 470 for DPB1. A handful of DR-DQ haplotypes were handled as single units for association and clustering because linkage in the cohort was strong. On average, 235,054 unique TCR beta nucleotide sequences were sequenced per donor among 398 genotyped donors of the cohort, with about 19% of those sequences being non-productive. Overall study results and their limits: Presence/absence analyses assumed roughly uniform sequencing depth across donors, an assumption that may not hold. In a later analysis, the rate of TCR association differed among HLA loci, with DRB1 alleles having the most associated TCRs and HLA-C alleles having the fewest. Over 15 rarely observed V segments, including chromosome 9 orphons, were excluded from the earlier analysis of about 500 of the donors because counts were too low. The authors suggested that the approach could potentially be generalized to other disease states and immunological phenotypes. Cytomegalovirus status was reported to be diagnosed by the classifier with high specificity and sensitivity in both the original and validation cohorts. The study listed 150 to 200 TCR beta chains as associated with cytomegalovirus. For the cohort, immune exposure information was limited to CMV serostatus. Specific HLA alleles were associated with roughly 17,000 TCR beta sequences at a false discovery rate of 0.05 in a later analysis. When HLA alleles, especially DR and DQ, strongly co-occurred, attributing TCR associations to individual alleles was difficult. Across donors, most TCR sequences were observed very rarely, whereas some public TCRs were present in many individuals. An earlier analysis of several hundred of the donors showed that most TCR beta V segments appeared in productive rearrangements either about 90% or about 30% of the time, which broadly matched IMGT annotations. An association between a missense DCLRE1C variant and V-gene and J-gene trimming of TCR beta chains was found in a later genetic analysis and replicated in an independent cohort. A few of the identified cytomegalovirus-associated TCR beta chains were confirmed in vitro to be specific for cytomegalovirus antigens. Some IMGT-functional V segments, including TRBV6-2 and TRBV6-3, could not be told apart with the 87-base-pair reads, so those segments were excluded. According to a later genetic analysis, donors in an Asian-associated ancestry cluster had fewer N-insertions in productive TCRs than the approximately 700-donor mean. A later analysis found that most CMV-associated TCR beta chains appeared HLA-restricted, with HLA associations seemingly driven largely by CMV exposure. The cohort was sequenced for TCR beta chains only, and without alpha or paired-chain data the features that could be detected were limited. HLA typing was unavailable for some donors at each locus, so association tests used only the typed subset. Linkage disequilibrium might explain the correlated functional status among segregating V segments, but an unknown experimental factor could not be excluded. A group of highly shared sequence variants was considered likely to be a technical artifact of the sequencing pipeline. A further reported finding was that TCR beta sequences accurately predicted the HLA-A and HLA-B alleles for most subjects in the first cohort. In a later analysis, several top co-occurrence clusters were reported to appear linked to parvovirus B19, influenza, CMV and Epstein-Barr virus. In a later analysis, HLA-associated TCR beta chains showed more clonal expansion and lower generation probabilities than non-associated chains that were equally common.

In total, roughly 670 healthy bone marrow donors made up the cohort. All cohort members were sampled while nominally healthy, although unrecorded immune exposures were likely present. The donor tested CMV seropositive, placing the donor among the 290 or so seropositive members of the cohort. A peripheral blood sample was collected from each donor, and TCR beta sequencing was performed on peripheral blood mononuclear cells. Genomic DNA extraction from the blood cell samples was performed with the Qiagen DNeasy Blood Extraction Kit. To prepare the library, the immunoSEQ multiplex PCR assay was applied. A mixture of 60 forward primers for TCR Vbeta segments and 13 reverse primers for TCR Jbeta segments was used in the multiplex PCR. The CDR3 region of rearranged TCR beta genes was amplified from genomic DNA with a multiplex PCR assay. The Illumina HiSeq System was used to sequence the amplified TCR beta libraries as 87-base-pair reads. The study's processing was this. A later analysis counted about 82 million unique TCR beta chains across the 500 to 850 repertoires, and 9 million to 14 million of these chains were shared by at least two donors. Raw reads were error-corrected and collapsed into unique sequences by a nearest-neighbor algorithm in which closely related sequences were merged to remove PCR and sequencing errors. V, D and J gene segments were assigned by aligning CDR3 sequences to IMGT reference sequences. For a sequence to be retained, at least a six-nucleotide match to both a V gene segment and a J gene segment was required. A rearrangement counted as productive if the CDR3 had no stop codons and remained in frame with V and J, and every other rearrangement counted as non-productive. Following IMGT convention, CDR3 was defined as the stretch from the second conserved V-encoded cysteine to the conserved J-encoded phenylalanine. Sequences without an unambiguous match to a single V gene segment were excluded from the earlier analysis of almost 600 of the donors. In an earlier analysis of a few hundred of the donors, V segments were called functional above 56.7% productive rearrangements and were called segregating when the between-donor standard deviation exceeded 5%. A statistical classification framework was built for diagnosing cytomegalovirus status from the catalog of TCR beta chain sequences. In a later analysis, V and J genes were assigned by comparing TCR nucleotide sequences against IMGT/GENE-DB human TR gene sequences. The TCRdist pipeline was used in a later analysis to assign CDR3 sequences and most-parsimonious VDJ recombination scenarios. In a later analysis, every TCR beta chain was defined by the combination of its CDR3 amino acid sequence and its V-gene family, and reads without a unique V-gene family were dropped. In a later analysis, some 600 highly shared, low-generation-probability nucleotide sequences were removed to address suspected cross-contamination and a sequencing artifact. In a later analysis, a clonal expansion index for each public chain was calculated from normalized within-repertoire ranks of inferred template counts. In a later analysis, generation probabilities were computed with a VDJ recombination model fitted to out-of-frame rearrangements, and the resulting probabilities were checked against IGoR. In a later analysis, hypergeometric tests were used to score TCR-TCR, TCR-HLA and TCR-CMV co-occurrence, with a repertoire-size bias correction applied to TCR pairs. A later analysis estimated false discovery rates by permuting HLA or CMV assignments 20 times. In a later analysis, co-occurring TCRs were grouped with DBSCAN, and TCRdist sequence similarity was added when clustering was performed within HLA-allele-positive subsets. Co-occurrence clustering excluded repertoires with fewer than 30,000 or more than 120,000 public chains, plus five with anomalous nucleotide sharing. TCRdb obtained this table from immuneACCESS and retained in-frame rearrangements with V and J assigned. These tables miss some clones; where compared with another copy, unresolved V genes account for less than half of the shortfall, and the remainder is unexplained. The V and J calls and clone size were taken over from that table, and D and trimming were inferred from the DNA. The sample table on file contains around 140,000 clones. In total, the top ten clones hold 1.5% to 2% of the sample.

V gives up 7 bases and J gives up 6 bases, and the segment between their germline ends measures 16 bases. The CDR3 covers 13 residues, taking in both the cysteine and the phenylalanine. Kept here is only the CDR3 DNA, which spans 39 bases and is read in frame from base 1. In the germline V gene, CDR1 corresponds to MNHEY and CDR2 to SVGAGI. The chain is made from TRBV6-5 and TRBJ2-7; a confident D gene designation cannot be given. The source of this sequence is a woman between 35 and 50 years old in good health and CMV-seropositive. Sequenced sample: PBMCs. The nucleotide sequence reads TGTGCCAGCATTTCAGTGATCCCCCGCGAGCAGTACTTC. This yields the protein CASISVIPREQYF.